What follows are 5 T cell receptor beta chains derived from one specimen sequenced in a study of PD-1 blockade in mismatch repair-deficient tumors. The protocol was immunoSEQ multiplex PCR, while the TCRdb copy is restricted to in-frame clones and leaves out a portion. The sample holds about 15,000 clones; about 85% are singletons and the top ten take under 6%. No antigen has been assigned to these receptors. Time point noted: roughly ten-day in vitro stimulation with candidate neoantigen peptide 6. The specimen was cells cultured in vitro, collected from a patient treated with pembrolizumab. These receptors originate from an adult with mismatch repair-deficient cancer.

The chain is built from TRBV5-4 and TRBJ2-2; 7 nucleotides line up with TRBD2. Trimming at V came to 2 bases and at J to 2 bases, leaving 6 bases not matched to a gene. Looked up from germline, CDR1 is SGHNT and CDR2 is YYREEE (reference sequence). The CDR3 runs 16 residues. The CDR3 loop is CASSFPRGENTGELFF. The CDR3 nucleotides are TGTGCCAGCAGCTTCCCCCGGGGGGAAAACACCGGGGAGCTGTTTTTT.

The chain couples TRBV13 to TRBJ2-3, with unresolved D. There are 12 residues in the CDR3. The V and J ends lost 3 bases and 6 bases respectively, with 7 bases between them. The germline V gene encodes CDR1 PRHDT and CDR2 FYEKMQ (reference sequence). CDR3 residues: CASSFPWDTQYF. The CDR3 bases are TGTGCCAGCAGCTTCCCGTGGGATACGCAGTATTTT.

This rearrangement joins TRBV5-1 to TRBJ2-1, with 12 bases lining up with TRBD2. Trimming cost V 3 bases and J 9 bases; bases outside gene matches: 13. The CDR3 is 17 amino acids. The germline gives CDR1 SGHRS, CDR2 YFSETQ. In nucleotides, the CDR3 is TGCGCCAGCAGCTCCTCGCCACTAGCGGGAGGAGAGGGTGAGCAGTTCTTC. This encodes CASSSSPLAGGEGEQFF.

The CDR3 region has the DNA TGTGCCAGCAGCCGAGGGACTAGCGGCTCCTCCTACGAGCAGTACTTC. Protein product: CASSRGTSGSSYEQYF. The chain joins TRBV27 to TRBJ2-7, with 11 bases aligning to TRBD2. The CDR3 consists of 16 residues. V gave up 6 bases and J gave up 0 bases; unmatched junction bases: 7. Germline assignment: CDR1 MNHEY and CDR2 SMNVEV (reference sequence).

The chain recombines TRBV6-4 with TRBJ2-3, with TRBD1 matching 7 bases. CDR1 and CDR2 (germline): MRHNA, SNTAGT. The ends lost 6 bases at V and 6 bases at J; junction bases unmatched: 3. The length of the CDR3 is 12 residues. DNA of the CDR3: TGTGCCAGCAGGACAGGGACCGATACGCAGTATTTT. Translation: CASRTGTDTQYF.